This entry describes one TCR beta chain. Its target is unknown. CDR3 length: 14 amino acids. The sample originates from a study of shared clonotypes between healthy human individuals. General observations from the study: A limitation of the genetic and exposure-history diversity represented arose from few donors. Naive subsets generally exceeded memory subsets in estimated richness. Sharing across four donors was highest in naive CD4 (roughly 5%) and lowest in memory CD8 (roughly 0.4%).

Adult donors, all healthy and HIV-negative, had no recent acute infections or vaccinations. Using immunoSEQ multiplex PCR, the repertoire was profiled, and TCRdb retains in-frame clones only, with some absent. The data show approximately 1.5 million clones, nearly 99% seen once. The clonotype was recovered from a man aged 25 to 45 in good health. Sequencing was done on a sample of naive CD4+ T cells sorted from blood. Subset of the sample: CD45RA+ positively selected. This chain connects TRBV21-1 to TRBJ1-2. TRBV21-1 is annotated as a pseudogene. The CDR3 is CASTASARLYGYTF. CDR3 in DNA: TGTGCCAGCACGGCTTCCGCTCGTCTCTATGGCTACACCTTC.